The 13 T cell receptor beta chains given below trace back to one sample, sequenced in a study of monozygotic twins with inflammatory bowel disease. TCRdb reprocessed the 5' RACE reads, keeping one entry per CDR3 protein, no DNA. Across about 450,000 distinct CDR3 sequences, the top ten clones capture around 2.4% of the sample. Specimen: blood. The receptors stem from a human donor with ulcerative colitis or Crohn's disease, or a healthy co-twin of an affected twin (not recorded which).

The rearrangement uses TRBV6-1 and TRBJ1-1; the TCRdb call, TRBD1, lacks DNA for checking. CDR1 MNHNS and CDR2 SASEGT come from the germline V gene. CDR3 size: 12 residues. The CDR3 reads CATWGGGTEAFF.

V usage is TRBV29-1 and J usage is TRBJ2-1. The CDR3 runs to 16 residues. Germline values: CDR1 SQVTM, CDR2 ANQGSEA. CDR3: CSGAGVTTSSYNEQFF.

The chain has TRBV15 and TRBJ2-7. Germline CDR1 and CDR2: LNHNV and YYDKDF (reference sequence). The CDR3 length is 13 residues. The CDR3 spells CATSRDGKYEQYF. Variable domain in full (rest from reference TRBV15 and TRBJ2-7): DAMVIQNPRYQVTQFGKPVTLSCSQTLNHNVMYWYQQKSSQAPKLLFHYYDKDFNNEADTPDNFQSRRPNTSFCFLDIRSPGLGDTAMYLCATSRDGKYEQYFGPGTRLTVT.

This sequence joins TRBV12-3 or TRBV12-4 and TRBJ2-7; TCRdb calls TRBD1, which cannot be checked without DNA. The CDR3 has 15 amino acids. CDR3 region: CASSPGTGWMYEQYF.

The rearrangement uses TRBV7-3 and TRBJ1-2; TCRdb gives TRBD1 as the D gene, but with no DNA this cannot be confirmed. Looked up from germline, CDR1 is SGHTA and CDR2 is FQGTGA. The length of the CDR3 is 15 residues. CDR3 protein: CASSSTGNSNYGYTF.

The gene calls are TRBV25-1 and TRBJ1-2. The CDR3 runs 12 residues. CDR1 and CDR2 from the germline V gene are MGHDK and SYGVNS. CDR3 sequence: CASSVGSYGYTF.

The chain combines TRBV5-4 with TRBJ2-7; the TRBD2 assignment by TCRdb is unverifiable without DNA. Germline CDR1 and CDR2: SGHNT and YYREEE (reference sequence). This CDR3 contains 13 residues. Here the CDR3 reads CASSLAPEDEQYF.

V usage is TRBV12-3 or TRBV12-4 and J usage is TRBJ1-3; TCRdb picks TRBD1, but there is no DNA to check that call. The CDR3 covers 14 residues. CDR3 in amino acids: CASSRTGAGNTIYF.

The chain links TRBV28 to TRBJ1-2. This CDR3 has 16 residues. The germline V gene encodes CDR1 MDHEN and CDR2 SYDVKM. This CDR3 is CASTSTQQAGNYGYTF.

CDR3 in amino acids: CASSLEGTGVGSPLHF. The chain has TRBV7-2 and TRBJ1-6; absent DNA, TCRdb's TRBD1 call cannot be checked. The V gene's germline CDR1 is SGHTA and CDR2 FQGNSA. The CDR3 length is 16 residues. The full variable domain, rest sourced from reference TRBV7-2 and TRBJ1-6, is GAGVSQSPSNKVTEKGKDVELRCDPISGHTALYWYRQSLGQGLEFLIYFQGNSAPDKSGLPSDRFSAERTGGSVSTLTIQRTQQEDSAVYLCASSLEGTGVGSPLHFGNGTRLTVT.

J is TRBJ2-2 and V is TRBV19; the TCRdb call, TRBD1, lacks DNA for checking. The CDR3 loop spans 12 amino acids. Germline CDR1 is LNHDA and CDR2 is SQIVND (reference sequence). CDR3 sequence: CATGNLGGELFF.

The rearrangement links TRBV10-3 to TRBJ2-2; the TRBD2 assignment by TCRdb is unverifiable without DNA. Looked up from germline, CDR1 is ENHRY and CDR2 is SYGVKD. This CDR3 comprises 17 residues. The CDR3 region is CAISQGLAGVGTGELFF.

V usage is TRBV28 and J usage is TRBJ2-7; the D call from TCRdb, TRBD2, cannot be confirmed without DNA. There are 15 residues in the CDR3. Germline CDR1 MDHEN, CDR2 SYDVKM. CDR3 amino acids: CASSLALGGFGEQYF.